This note documents a single T cell receptor beta chain sequence. The responders that had proliferated, CFSE-low CD3+CD4+ and CD3+CD8+ cells, were sorted after the reaction. This record belongs to a study of graft-versus-host responses after intestinal transplantation. About the study: Each recipient received anti-thymocyte globulin induction, then tacrolimus and steroids for 2 to 4 years. Points from the study as a whole: Elevated graft-versus-host to host-versus-graft clonal ratios in allografts were recorded for patients with graft-donor T cell macrochimerism.

V lost 3 bases and J lost 0, with 6 bases in between. CDR3 size: 14 residues. Germline V gene data show CDR1 as MNHNY and CDR2 as SVGAGI (reference sequence). TCRdb's copy holds only in-frame clones and misses some; the assay was immunoSEQ multiplex PCR. This sample carries about 14,000 clones, approximately 33% of them seen once, and the ten largest clones take roughly 5%. The clonotype comes from a human patient who received an intestinal transplant. The sample consisted of alloreactive CD4+ T cells from a mixed lymphocyte reaction culture, taken before intestinal transplant. The subset was: CFSE-low proliferating T cells sorted from roughly 6-day pre-transplant mixed lymphocyte reaction (GvH or HvG direction). The chain combines TRBV6-6 with TRBJ1-3; D is unresolved. This chain's CDR3 is CASSYGRSGNTIYF. The CDR3, as DNA: TGTGCCAGCAGTTATGGCCGCTCTGGAAACACCATATATTTT.